Listed here is a single T cell receptor beta chain. The antigen remains undetermined. Germline and junction disagree at one end, which may indicate a read error. The sample originates from a study of OX40 agonist ivuxolimab in advanced cancers. Study context: In this cohort, patients received ivuxolimab, an agonistic anti-OX40 (CD134) antibody. Three individuals attained partial responses, comprising one hepatocellular carcinoma case and two cutaneous melanoma cases. Study-wide findings and caveats: Doses of 0.1 to 3.0 mg/kg were accompanied by clonal expansion of CD4+ and CD8+ blood T cells by week 6.

It was autoimmune disease history or systemic immunosuppression that excluded patients. The CDR3 is 17 amino acids. The germline V gene has CDR1 SGHAT and CDR2 FQNNGV. Using immunoSEQ multiplex PCR, the repertoire was profiled, and TCRdb retains in-frame clones only, with some absent. The data show approximately 40,000 clones, with roughly 90% seen just once and 15% to 20% held by the top ten. The TCR was taken from an adult with an advanced solid tumor such as melanoma, head and neck, liver or kidney cancer. This sequence joins TRBV11-2 and TRBJ2-5; 9 bases match TRBD2. The input for sequencing was CD4+ or CD8+ T cells sorted from blood, taken in a trial of the OX40 agonist ivuxolimab. CDR3 sequence (DNA): TGTGCCAGCAGCTTAGAGCTCCAGCGGGGGGTGGTAGAGGCCCAGTACTTC. Its protein is CASSLELQRGVVEAQYF.